This T cell receptor (beta chain) was recovered during a study of tumor-infiltrating lymphocytes in localized non-small cell lung cancer. This CDR3 comprises 15 residues. V gave up 0 bases and J gave up 1 base, with 10 bases separating them. From germline, CDR1 is SGDLS and CDR2 YYNGEE. This clone was counted a few times. Generated by immunoSEQ multiplex PCR, the TCRdb table keeps only in-frame clones and is missing some. There are about 16,000 clones in the sample; roughly four fifths occur only once, and around 10% lies in the top ten. The receptor was derived from a human donor with non-small cell lung cancer. The sample comprised lung tumor tissue. This chain uses TRBV9 with TRBJ1-1; D unclear. The CDR3 DNA sequence: TGTGCCAGCAGCGTAGGCTCCCTGGGGAACACTGAAGCTTTCTTT. This encodes CASSVGSLGNTEAFF.